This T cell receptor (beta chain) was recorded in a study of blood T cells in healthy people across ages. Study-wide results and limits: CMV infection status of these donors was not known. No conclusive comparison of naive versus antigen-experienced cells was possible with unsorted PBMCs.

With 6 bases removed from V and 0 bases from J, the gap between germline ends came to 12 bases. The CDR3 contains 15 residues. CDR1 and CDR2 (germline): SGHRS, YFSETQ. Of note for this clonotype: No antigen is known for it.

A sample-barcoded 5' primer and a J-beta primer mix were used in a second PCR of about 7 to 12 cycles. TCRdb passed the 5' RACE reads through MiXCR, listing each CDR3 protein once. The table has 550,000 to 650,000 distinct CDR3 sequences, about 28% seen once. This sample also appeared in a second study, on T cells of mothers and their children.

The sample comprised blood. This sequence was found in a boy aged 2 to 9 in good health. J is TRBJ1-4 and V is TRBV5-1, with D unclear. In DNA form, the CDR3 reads TGCGCCAGCACCCCCCCTGGGCCAACTAATGAAAAACTGTTTTTT. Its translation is CASTPPGPTNEKLFF. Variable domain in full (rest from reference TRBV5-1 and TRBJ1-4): KAGVTQTPRYLIKTRGQQVTLSCSPISGHRSVSWYQQTPGQGLQFLFEYFSETQRNKGNFPGRFSGRQFSNSRSEMNVSTLELGDSALYLCASTPPGPTNEKLFFGSGTQLSVL.